This TCR beta chain originates from a study of T cell repertoires in cytomegalovirus infection. Notes on the study in general: CMV-specific HLA-C-restricted TCR beta clonotypes dominated the ex vivo response.

TCRdb reprocessed the reads with MiXCR, giving one entry per CDR3 protein. The sample shows roughly 280,000 distinct CDR3 sequences, approximately 13% of them seen only once. The CDR3 sequence is 14 residues long. Between the trimmed V and J ends, which lost 2 bases and 4 bases, there was a span of 10 bases. From germline, CDR1 is SGHTA and CDR2 FQGNSA. At least ten counts were recorded for this clonotype. Its antigen is still unknown. The source material was PBMCs. V gene TRBV7-2 combines with J gene TRBJ2-3; unclear D gene. The origin of this receptor is a human donor in good health (CMV status not recorded). Some clones in this sample may be carry-over from other donors' samples. CDR3 amino acids: CASSLLSWADTQYF. The CDR3, as DNA: TGTGCCAGCAGCTTACTGTCCTGGGCAGATACGCAGTATTTT.